This entry concerns a single T cell receptor (beta chain). What it recognizes is unknown. This specimen comes from a study of cytomegalovirus exposure and HLA in healthy donors. Germline CDR1 and CDR2: MNHEY and SVGAGI. J lost 0 bases, V lost 6 bases, and 6 bases had no gene match. This CDR3 contains 15 residues. The assay was immunoSEQ multiplex PCR, and TCRdb's table has in-frame clones only and misses some. Of 120,000 or so clones listed, 70% to 90% are singletons. Among the roughly 120 subjects of the validation cohort, separate from the 666-subject first cohort, were the donors. Broader study findings: The listing of roughly 160 TCR beta chains classed them as cytomegalovirus-associated. A later analysis found first-cohort TCR clusters tended to co-occur in the 120 validation repertoires. Specificity of three CMV-associated chains for CMV antigens was verified in vitro.

Sequencing was performed on PBMCs. This sequence originates from a woman younger than 35 in good health and CMV-seronegative. The V gene is TRBV6-5, the J gene TRBJ2-3; TRBD2 agrees at 7 bases. This chain's CDR3 is CASSPSGASTDTQYF. CDR3 nucleotide sequence: TGTGCCAGCAGCCCCAGCGGGGCTAGCACAGATACGCAGTATTTT.